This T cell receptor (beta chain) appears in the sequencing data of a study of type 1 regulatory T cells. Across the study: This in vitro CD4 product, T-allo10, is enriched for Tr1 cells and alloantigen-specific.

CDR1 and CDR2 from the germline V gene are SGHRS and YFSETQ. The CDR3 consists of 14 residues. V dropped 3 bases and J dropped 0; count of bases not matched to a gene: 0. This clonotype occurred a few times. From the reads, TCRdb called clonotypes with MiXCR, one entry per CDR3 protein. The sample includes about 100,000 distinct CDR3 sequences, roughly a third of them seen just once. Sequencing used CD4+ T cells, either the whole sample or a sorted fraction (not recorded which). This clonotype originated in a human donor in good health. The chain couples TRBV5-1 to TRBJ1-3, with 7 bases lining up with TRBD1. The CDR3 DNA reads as TGCGCCAGCAGCTGGGACAGCTCTGGAAACACCATATATTTT. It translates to CASSWDSSGNTIYF.